This TCR beta chain was identified in a study of neurological immune-mediated disorders. This clonotype has ten or more counts. Its specificity is not known. TCRdb re-called the 5' RACE reads through MiXCR, storing one row per CDR3 protein. The table includes more than 13,000 distinct CDR3 sequences, less than 7.5% detected once. General study results and limits: None of the CDR3 amino acid sequences in expanded clones turned up in more than one subject, which points to private repertoires in all groups.

The TCR comes from a middle-aged woman in good health. Sequenced material: CD8+ T cells from blood.

The CDR3 nucleotides read TGTGCCAGCAGACGCATTAGGGAGAACAATCAGCCCCAGCATTTT. Protein: CASRRIRENNQPQHF. The chain links TRBV12-3 or TRBV12-4 to TRBJ1-5; D is unresolved. V dropped 6 bases and J dropped 3 bases, with 15 bases sitting between them. The CDR3 totals 15 residues.